This T cell receptor beta chain was identified in a study of blood T cell repertoires in COVID-19. Study context: The samples span acute and convalescent COVID-19 from the United States, Italy and Spain. Nucleic acid was either cDNA or gDNA, and it came from T cells, B-cell-depleted T cells, or PBMCs.

Participant age was roughly 18 to 89 years, and participants resided in fewer than 30 US areas. Which cohort a participant joined came from the clinical history participants gave. Here immunoSEQ multiplex PCR was the method, and the copy in TCRdb shows in-frame clones only, minus some. The table includes approximately 210,000 clones, 80% to 85% detected once. The CDR3 runs 13 residues. V was clipped by 0 bases and J by 3 bases, with 4 bases between them. The germline V gene encodes CDR1 SGHRS and CDR2 YFSETQ. The sequenced material came from PBMCs or T cells enriched from blood (not recorded which). This TCR came from a woman in her forties or fifties with acute COVID-19. The V and J genes are TRBV5-1 and TRBJ2-1; D ambiguous. The CDR3 is CASSLASYNEQFF. The CDR3 DNA follows: TGCGCCAGCAGCTTGGCCAGCTACAATGAGCAGTTCTTC.